This T cell receptor (beta chain) was found in a study of blood T cell repertoires in COVID-19. Study as a whole: Cohort 3 donors were reported recovered after two negative PCRs, clearance, or symptom resolution.

This CDR3 has 11 amino acids. Deletions cut 1 base from V and 16 bases from J, with 9 bases between. Germline V gene lookup returns CDR1 SGDLS and CDR2 YYNGEE. Recruits, aged about 18 to 95 years, lived in 24 US areas. Cohorts were based on clinical histories the participants reported. TCRdb's copy holds only in-frame clones and misses some; the assay was immunoSEQ multiplex PCR. The sample contains hundreds of thousands of clones, 85% to 90% of which appear only once. Sequencing was carried out using PBMCs or T cells enriched from blood (not recorded which). The chain links TRBV9 to TRBJ1-6; TRBD1 might be the D (6 bases). This clonotype was obtained from a woman aged 60-75 years in a cohort exposed to, infected with or recovered from COVID-19 (not recorded which). CDR3 amino acids: CASSVRQGLHF. CDR3 DNA: TGTGCCAGCAGCGTACGGCAGGGGCTCCACTTT.